This TCR beta chain derives from a study of blood T cell repertoires in COVID-19. Across the study: Sites across the United States, Italy and Spain contributed samples from acute and convalescent COVID-19. Sample material is recorded as cDNA or gDNA derived from T cells, B-cell-depleted T cells, or PBMCs.

The authors' processing: Scientists estimated how many nucleated cells there were by amplifying reference gene primers. Assay used: immunoSEQ multiplex PCR; TCRdb lists only in-frame clones, some missing. D and trimming were read from the DNA, whereas the V and J calls and clone size are those reported in that table. The data hold about 670,000 clones, with 90% observed a single time. A single count supports this clone. Germline CDR1 LNHDA, CDR2 SQIVND (reference sequence). This CDR3 region has 14 residues. Trimming pared 3 bases from V and 8 bases from J, leaving 16 bases between. This sequence was found in a young woman with acute or convalescent COVID-19. The chain couples TRBV19 to TRBJ1-2; weak D call: TRBD1 (6 bases). Material for sequencing was peripheral blood. The CDR3 nucleotides are TGTGCCAGTAGTATGGGCAGGGGTTTATGGGGCTACACCTTC. Protein product: CASSMGRGLWGYTF.